This T cell receptor (beta chain) was captured in a study of blood T cells in healthy people across ages. A few counts support this clonotype. A second PCR, run for about 7 to 12 cycles, used a sample-barcoded 5' primer plus a J-beta primer mix. In TCRdb, the 5' RACE reads were re-called with MiXCR into one record per CDR3 protein. The sample has under 2,000,000 distinct CDR3 sequences; 49% are singletons. CDR1 is LGHNT, CDR2 FRNRAP, per germline. Unmatched junction bases numbered 11, after V lost 8 bases and J lost 3 bases. The CDR3 consists of 15 residues. The source of this sequence is a woman aged 35 to 49 in good health. The rearrangement uses TRBV12-5 and TRBJ2-3; 7 bases match TRBD1. The source material was blood. CDR3 residues: CASPPDGDSTDTQYF. The CDR3, as DNA: TGTGCTAGTCCCCCCGACGGGGACAGTACAGATACGCAGTATTTT.